The clone carrying this T cell receptor beta chain was seen more than once but under ten times. The antigen remains undetermined. This sample was included in a study of post-analysis software for immune sequencing data. Study outcomes and limitations: Those with multiple sclerosis, the patient group, showed significantly lower normalized Chao1 diversity than controls. Patients had higher frequencies than controls of five TRBV segments, including TRBV5-6, TRBV5-1 and TRBV20-1.

cDNA libraries of TCR beta carried unique molecular identifiers. Around 500,000 cDNA molecules came from roughly 0.93 to 9.6 million T cells. A single record per CDR3 protein comes from TCRdb applying MiXCR to the PCR reads. The repertoire has hundreds of thousands of distinct CDR3 sequences, about 32% of them found once; the top ten carry more than 0.55%. This CDR3 has 15 residues. Germline V lookup: CDR1 MDHEN, CDR2 SYDVKM. J lost 5 bases, V lost 5 bases, and 8 bases had no gene match. Sample: blood. This rearrangement joins TRBV28 to TRBJ2-7, with TRBD2 matching 11 bases. The clonotype was recovered from a girl aged 5 to 17 with multiple sclerosis. CDR3 sequence reads: CASSQPGLADDEQYF. In DNA, the CDR3 is TGTGCCAGCAGTCAACCGGGACTAGCGGACGACGAGCAGTACTTC.